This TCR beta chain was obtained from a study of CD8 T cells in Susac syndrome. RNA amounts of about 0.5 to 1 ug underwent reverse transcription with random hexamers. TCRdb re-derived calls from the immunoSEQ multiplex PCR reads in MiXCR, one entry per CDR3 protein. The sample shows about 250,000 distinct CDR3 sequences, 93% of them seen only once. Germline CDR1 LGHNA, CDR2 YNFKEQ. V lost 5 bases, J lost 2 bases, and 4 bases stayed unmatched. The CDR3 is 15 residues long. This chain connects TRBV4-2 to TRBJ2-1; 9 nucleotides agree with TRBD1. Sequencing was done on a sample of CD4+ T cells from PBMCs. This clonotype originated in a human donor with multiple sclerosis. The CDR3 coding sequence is TGTGCCAGCAGCTCCGGGACAGGGACCTACAATGAGCAGTTCTTC. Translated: CASSSGTGTYNEQFF.